Presented here are 4 T cell receptor beta chains from one specimen sequenced in a study of T cell clones after liver transplantation. The table came from immunoSEQ multiplex PCR; TCRdb's copy has only in-frame clones and leaves some out. The repertoire holds 85,000 to 130,000 clones, with 75% to 90% as singletons. Specimen: CD4+ T cells from blood, collected before liver transplant. Receptors were obtained from a human donor who received a liver transplant.

The chain is built from TRBV5-1 and TRBJ1-1; D ambiguous. Trimming shortened V by 3 bases and J by 7 bases, and 13 bases separated the two germline ends. This CDR3 region has 13 residues. CDR1 and CDR2 (germline): SGHRS, YFSETQ. The CDR3 region is CASSYNPSREAFF. The CDR3, as DNA: TGCGCCAGCAGCTACAACCCCAGCCGTGAAGCTTTCTTT.

V gene TRBV25-1 combines with J gene TRBJ2-2; 11 positions match TRBD1. V shed 8 bases, J shed 5 bases, and the junction held 7 bases outside the gene matches. CDR3 length: 15 residues. Germline-derived CDR1 and CDR2 are MGHDK and SYGVNS. The CDR3 spells CASGQDRGLTGELFF. CDR3 sequence (DNA): TGTGCCAGCGGCCAGGACAGGGGGCTTACCGGGGAGCTGTTTTTT.

V and J are TRBV7-9 and TRBJ2-5; D ambiguous. Trimming stripped 5 bases from V and 5 bases from J, with 6 bases between. The CDR3 sequence is 11 residues long. Germline CDR1 is SEHNR and CDR2 is FQNEAQ (reference sequence). CDR3 nucleotide sequence: TGTGCCAGCAGCGAACGGGAGACCCAGTACTTC. It translates to CASSERETQYF.

This clone has only one observation. The chain recombines TRBV5-8 with TRBJ1-1; D gene unclear. V was clipped by 9 bases and J by 6 bases, with 18 bases between them. The length of the CDR3 is 13 residues. Germline V lookup: CDR1 SGHTS, CDR2 YDEGEE. As DNA, the CDR3 is TGTGCCACGCCATCAGGCAGGACTCCTGAAGCTTTCTTT. Protein sequence: CATPSGRTPEAFF. Variable domain in full (rest from reference TRBV5-8 and TRBJ1-1): EAGVTQSPTHLIKTRGQQATLRCSPISGHTSVYWYQQALGLGLQFLLWYDEGEERNRGNFPPRFSGRQFPNYSSELNVNALELEDSALYLCATPSGRTPEAFFGQGTRLTVV.